This T cell receptor beta chain was obtained from a study of OX40 agonist ivuxolimab in advanced cancers. Germline V gives CDR1 MGHRA, CDR2 YSYEKL. V shed 1 base and J shed 1 base, with 11 bases lying between them. This CDR3 contains 15 residues. Clones were read by immunoSEQ multiplex PCR, and TCRdb kept only the in-frame ones, dropping some. The sample contains tens of thousands of clones, more than 80% of which appear only once. The TCR comes from an adult with an advanced solid tumor such as melanoma, head and neck, liver or kidney cancer. This chain connects TRBV4-1 to TRBJ2-7; TRBD1 or TRBD2 may be the D gene (5 bases each). This specimen consisted of CD4+ or CD8+ T cells sorted from blood, obtained in a trial of the OX40 agonist ivuxolimab. This CDR3 reads CASSQVRDGSYEQYF. CDR3 DNA sequence: TGCGCCAGCAGCCAAGTCCGGGACGGGTCCTACGAGCAGTACTTC.